The present T cell receptor beta chain was sequenced within a study of tumor-infiltrating lymphocytes in localized non-small cell lung cancer. Study at large: The cohort mixed smokers and never-smokers, several histologies, and some post-neoadjuvant-chemotherapy samples.

Overall study findings and caveats: Technical variation could not be separated from intratumor heterogeneity here.

Notes on this clone: Its antigen remains unidentified.

Method: immunoSEQ multiplex PCR; TCRdb's copy keeps in-frame clones and lacks some. The table lists roughly 7,000 clones, roughly 81% of them singletons. The sequenced sample consisted of lung tumor tissue. The source of this sequence is a human donor with non-small cell lung cancer.

The CDR3 bases are TGTGCCAGTAGTGCCCTGGGAGGGGGGGAACAGCCCCAGCATTTT. Amino acid sequence: CASSALGGGEQPQHF. This sequence joins TRBV19 and TRBJ1-5; D is possibly TRBD1 (6 bases). This CDR3 spans 15 amino acids. Per germline, CDR1 LNHDA and CDR2 SQIVND (reference sequence). Between the trimmed V and J ends, which lost 5 bases and 7 bases, there was a span of 18 bases.